This T cell receptor beta chain was sequenced during a study of Graves' ophthalmopathy and Graves' hyperthyroidism (dated by TCRdb to about 2018). Concerning the study at large: Peripheral blood was collected before any treatment was given, at the time of initial diagnosis. TCR beta repertoire signatures were used to distinguish Graves' ophthalmopathy from Graves' hyperthyroidism and to predict progression to ophthalmopathy. In total, around 130 blood samples were TCR-sequenced: roughly 45 ophthalmopathy, some 75 hyperthyroidism and roughly 17 hyperthyroidism-to-ophthalmopathy patients. To explore V-J signatures that separate ophthalmopathy from hyperthyroidism, a discovery set of about a hundred patients was enrolled, consisting of about 45 with ophthalmopathy and some 56 with stable hyperthyroidism. An independent validation cohort comprised 18 to 20 hyperthyroidism patients and 17 patients who later progressed from hyperthyroidism to ophthalmopathy. In roughly 6 hyperthyroidism patients, T-cell repertoires of thyroid tissue and blood were compared. Once sampling was done, hyperthyroidism patients were given methimazole at a starting dose of 30 mg daily, while ophthalmopathy patients were given high-dose intravenous methylprednisolone.

Trimming at the junction amounts to 5 bases on V and 1 base on J, and the germline ends lie 14 bases apart. From a lookup of the germline V gene, CDR1 and CDR2 are MNHEY and SVGAGI. The CDR3 spans 15 residues, from the cysteine through the phenylalanine. The only DNA kept is the CDR3, 45 bases in frame from the first base. TCR beta CDR3 regions were amplified from RNA transcripts for repertoire sequencing. The first round of RT-PCR was done with HTBI primers and the Qiagen OneStep RT-PCR kit, and was followed by a second round of multiplex PCR, then size selection and purification. Sequencing of the libraries was carried out on an Illumina HiSeq2000 in paired-end mode with 100 bp reads. The authors' analysis ran thus. Reads were processed with SOAPnuke, discarding reads with adapters, uncalled bases, mean Phred below 15, or no exact constant-primer or identifier match. COPE v1.2.5 was used to merge the high-quality paired reads. Unique nucleotide sequences were defined as clonotypes and aligned to IMGT TRB V, D and J references using MiTCR v1.1. Analysis was restricted to V-J combinations with a frequency above 0.0001, which covered 98% to 99.2% of repertoires. For each V-J combination, a TCR clonal expansion and chaos score was defined as F50 clonal expansion divided by the chaos observed in the TCRdist matrix. Welch's t-statistics and random forest were used to narrow the features down to more than 10 V-J combinations, which were then fed into a naive Bayes classifier. The similarity between thyroid and blood repertoires was quantified using the Morisita-Horn index. TCRdb's own reprocessing of the public reads used fastp at Q25 and MiXCR and kept productive beta chains. Duplicate CDR3 protein sequences are folded into a single record with the most common DNA and genes. TCRdb's processing, not the study's, gives the V and J calls here. The sample data list hundreds of thousands of distinct CDR3 sequences, and 35% to 45% of these were observed just once. Together, the top ten hold 3.3% of the sample.

Ophthalmopathy patients had moderately to severely active disease, Clinical Activity Score of at least 3, NOSPECS grade of at least 4, and disease duration under 3 months. Anyone with other autoimmune diseases, uncontrolled infections, pregnancy or lactation was excluded from the study. Diagnosis was based on clinical symptoms, serum thyroxine, TRAb, thyroid ultrasound and orbital computed tomography. PBMCs were isolated from about 9 ml of fresh peripheral blood by Ficoll-Paque density gradient centrifugation. Total RNA was extracted using Trizol reagent, and RNA quality was checked on an Agilent 2100 Bioanalyzer. Broad study findings and their caveats: In validation, the model predicted ophthalmopathy progression with 55% to 71% sensitivity and 72.22% specificity; approximately 12 predicted patients were CT-confirmed with GO in a median of around 6 months. No statistical method was used to predetermine the sample size, and group allocation was not hidden from the investigators. Most expanded thyroid clonotypes with frequency above 0.001 were also detected in blood, suggesting blood repertoires may reflect the thyroid immune response. The 13-signature model separated ophthalmopathy from stable hyperthyroidism with around 90% sensitivity and 81% to 82% specificity in cross-validation, and 80%/75% in the test set.

For this clonotype: Its antigen specificity is not known. Within one base of it there is no much larger clone, and no base qualities were kept.

Sequencing used peripheral blood. Rearrangement joined TRBV6-5 to TRBJ1-1; the D gene is possibly TRBD1, with 6 bases matching. This sequence was found in an adult man with Graves' ophthalmopathy. For the CDR3, the sequence is CASSASRGRNTEAFF. The sequence in DNA is TGTGCCAGCAGTGCCAGCAGGGGAAGGAACACTGAAGCTTTCTTT.